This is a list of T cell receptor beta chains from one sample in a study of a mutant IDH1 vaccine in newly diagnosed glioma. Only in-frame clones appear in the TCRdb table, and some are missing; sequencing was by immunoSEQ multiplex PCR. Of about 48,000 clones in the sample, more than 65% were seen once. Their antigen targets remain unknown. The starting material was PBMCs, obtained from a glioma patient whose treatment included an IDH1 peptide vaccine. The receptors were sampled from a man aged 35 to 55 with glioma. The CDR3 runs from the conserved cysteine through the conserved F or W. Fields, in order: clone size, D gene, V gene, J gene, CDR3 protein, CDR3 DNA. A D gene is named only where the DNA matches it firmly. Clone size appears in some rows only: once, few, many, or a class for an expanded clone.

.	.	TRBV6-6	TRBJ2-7	CASSYNSEQYF	TGTGCCAGCAGTTACAACAGCGAGCAGTACTTC
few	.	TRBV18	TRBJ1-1	CASSSTGNTEAFF	TGTGCCAGCTCATCGACAGGGAACACTGAAGCTTTCTTT
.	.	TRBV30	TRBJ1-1	CAWTGSGGTEAFF	TGTGCCTGGACGGGGAGCGGGGGAACTGAAGCTTTCTTT
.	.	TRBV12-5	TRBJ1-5	CASRDEGTVYSNQPQHF	TGTGCTAGTCGGGATGAGGGCACGGTTTATAGCAATCAGCCCCAGCATTTT
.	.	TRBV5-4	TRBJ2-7	CASSSGIYEQYF	TGTGCCAGCAGCTCAGGAATCTACGAGCAGTACTTC
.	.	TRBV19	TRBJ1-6	CASSTTGMNSPLHF	TGTGCCAGTAGTACAACAGGGATGAATTCACCCCTCCACTTT
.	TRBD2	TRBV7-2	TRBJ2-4	CASSPSGGAQNIQYF	TGTGCCAGCAGCCCTAGCGGGGGGGCTCAAAACATTCAGTACTTC
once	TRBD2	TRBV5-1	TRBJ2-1	CASSLGLAGENEQFF	TGCGCCAGCAGCTTGGGGCTAGCGGGGGAGAATGAGCAGTTCTTC
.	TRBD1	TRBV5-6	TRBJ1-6	CASSLTGTANSPLHF	TGTGCCAGCAGCCTGACCGGGACAGCTAATTCACCCCTCCACTTT
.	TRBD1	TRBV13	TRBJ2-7	CASSRDRVIYEQYF	TGTGCCAGCAGCCGCGACAGGGTCATCTACGAGCAGTACTTC
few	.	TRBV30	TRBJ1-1	CAWARTANTEAFF	TGTGCCTGGGCCCGGACAGCGAACACTGAAGCTTTCTTT
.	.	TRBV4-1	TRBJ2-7	CASSYALPGAPNTEQYF	TGCGCCAGCAGCTATGCTCTTCCTGGAGCCCCTAATACCGAGCAGTACTTC
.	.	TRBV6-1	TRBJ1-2	CASRAGLIYGYTF	TGTGCCAGCAGAGCGGGACTCATATATGGCTACACCTTC
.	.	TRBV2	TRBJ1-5	CASSDRVGNQPQHF	TGTGCCAGCAGTGACAGGGTGGGCAATCAGCCCCAGCATTTT
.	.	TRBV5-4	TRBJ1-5	CASSLGWAGANNQPQHF	TGTGCCAGCAGCTTGGGTTGGGCAGGGGCGAACAATCAGCCCCAGCATTTT
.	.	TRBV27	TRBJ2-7	CASSLSGGLYEQYF	TGTGCCAGCAGTTTATCGGGGGGGCTTTACGAGCAGTACTTC
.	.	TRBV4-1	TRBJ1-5	CASSHGNQPQHF	TGCGCCAGCAGCCACGGCAATCAGCCCCAGCATTTT
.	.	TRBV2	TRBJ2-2	CASSEWEVGELFF	TGTGCCAGCAGTGAGTGGGAAGTCGGGGAGCTGTTTTTT
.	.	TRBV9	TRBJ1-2	CASSAQTGPPNYGYTF	TGTGCCAGCAGCGCACAAACAGGCCCTCCCAACTATGGCTACACCTTC
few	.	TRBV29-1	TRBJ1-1	CSAGGGGNTEAFF	TGCAGCGCCGGAGGGGGAGGGAACACTGAAGCTTTCTTT
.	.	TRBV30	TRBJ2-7	CAWTRRARGEQYF	TGTGCCTGGACGCGCCGGGCCCGGGGCGAGCAGTACTTC
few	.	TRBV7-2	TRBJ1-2	CASSLSWHLGYTF	TGTGCCAGCAGCTTATCGTGGCATTTGGGCTACACCTTC
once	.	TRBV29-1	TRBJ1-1	CSVVSGLPEAFF	TGCAGCGTCGTCTCGGGGCTACCTGAAGCTTTCTTT
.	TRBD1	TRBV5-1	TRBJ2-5	CASSFQGAEETQYF	TGCGCCAGCAGCTTTCAGGGGGCCGAAGAGACCCAGTACTTC
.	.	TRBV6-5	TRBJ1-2	CASSYLAQLSGYTF	TGTGCCAGCAGTTACTTGGCACAGCTAAGTGGCTACACCTTC
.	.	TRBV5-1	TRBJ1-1	CASSLGTANTEAFF	TGCGCCAGCAGCTTGGGGACAGCCAACACTGAAGCTTTCTTT
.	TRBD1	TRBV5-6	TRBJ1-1	CASSLGTVNTEAFF	TGTGCCAGCAGCTTAGGGACAGTAAACACTGAAGCTTTCTTT
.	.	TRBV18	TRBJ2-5	CASSPPSQETQYF	TGTGCCAGCTCACCACCGTCTCAAGAGACCCAGTACTTC
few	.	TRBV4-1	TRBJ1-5	CASSQGRDSNQPQHF	TGCGCCAGCAGCCAAGGTCGGGATAGCAATCAGCCCCAGCATTTT
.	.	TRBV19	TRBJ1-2	CASSPPGRRYGYTF	TGTGCCAGTAGTCCACCGGGACGGAGATATGGCTACACCTTC
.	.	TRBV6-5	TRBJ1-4	CASRDTGWNEKLFF	TGTGCCAGCAGAGACACAGGGTGGAATGAAAAACTGTTTTTT
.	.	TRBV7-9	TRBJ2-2	CASSLALLIRGGELFF	TGTGCCAGCAGCTTAGCGCTCTTAATCCGGGGCGGGGAGCTGTTTTTT
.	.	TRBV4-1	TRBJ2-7	CASSQERLAGPGTYEQYF	TGCGCCAGCAGCCAAGAGAGGTTGGCAGGGCCGGGCACCTACGAGCAGTACTTC
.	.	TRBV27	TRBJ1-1	CASSSYGSEAFF	TGTGCCAGCAGCTCATATGGGAGCGAAGCTTTCTTT
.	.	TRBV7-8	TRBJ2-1	CASTQRAAEQFF	TGTGCCAGCACCCAGCGGGCCGCCGAGCAGTTCTTC
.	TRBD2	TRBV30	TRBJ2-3	CAWRLAGAPDTQYF	TGTGCCTGGAGACTAGCGGGGGCTCCAGATACGCAGTATTTT
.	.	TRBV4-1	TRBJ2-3	CASSQGGGTDTQYF	TGCGCCAGCAGCCAAGGTGGGGGCACAGATACGCAGTATTTT
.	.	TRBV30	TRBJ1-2	CAWSETDRDYTF	TGTGCCTGGAGCGAAACGGACCGAGACTACACCTTC
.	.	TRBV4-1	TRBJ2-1	CASRPGRVNNEQFF	TGCGCCAGCAGACCCGGCAGGGTCAACAATGAGCAGTTCTTC
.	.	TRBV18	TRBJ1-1	CASSPREITEAFF	TGTGCCAGCTCACCCAGGGAGATCACTGAAGCTTTCTTT
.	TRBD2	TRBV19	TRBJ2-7	CASSHFKVAGVTEQYF	TGTGCCAGTAGTCACTTCAAGGTAGCGGGGGTAACCGAGCAGTACTTC
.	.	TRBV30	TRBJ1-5	CAWSVRGSQPQHF	TGTGCCTGGAGTGTGAGGGGTTCCCAGCCCCAGCATTTT
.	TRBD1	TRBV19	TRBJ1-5	CASSTFRGQGDQPQHF	TGTGCCAGTAGTACCTTCCGCGGACAGGGTGACCAGCCCCAGCATTTT
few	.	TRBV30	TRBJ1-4	CAWSQDVNEKLFF	TGTGCCTGGAGTCAGGACGTCAATGAAAAACTGTTTTTT
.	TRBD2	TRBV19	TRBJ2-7	CASSGASGPYEQYF	TGTGCCAGTAGTGGTGCTAGCGGGCCCTACGAGCAGTACTTC
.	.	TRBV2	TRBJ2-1	CASSEEGGGLINEQFF	TGTGCCAGCAGTGAAGAGGGGGGGGGCCTGATCAATGAGCAGTTCTTC
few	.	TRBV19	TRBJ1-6	CASSTQYSPLHF	TGTGCCAGTAGTACCCAATATTCACCCCTCCACTTT
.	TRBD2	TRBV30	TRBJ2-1	CAWSPGTSSYNEQFF	TGTGCCTGGAGTCCCGGGACTAGTTCTTACAATGAGCAGTTCTTC
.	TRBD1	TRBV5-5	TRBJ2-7	CASRRQGSDEQYF	TGTGCCAGCAGAAGACAGGGCTCCGACGAGCAGTACTTC
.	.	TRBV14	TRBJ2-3	CASSHGTFQYF	TGTGCCAGCAGCCACGGGACTTTTCAGTATTTT
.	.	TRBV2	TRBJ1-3	CASSVGNTIYF	TGTGCCAGCAGTGTTGGAAACACCATATATTTT